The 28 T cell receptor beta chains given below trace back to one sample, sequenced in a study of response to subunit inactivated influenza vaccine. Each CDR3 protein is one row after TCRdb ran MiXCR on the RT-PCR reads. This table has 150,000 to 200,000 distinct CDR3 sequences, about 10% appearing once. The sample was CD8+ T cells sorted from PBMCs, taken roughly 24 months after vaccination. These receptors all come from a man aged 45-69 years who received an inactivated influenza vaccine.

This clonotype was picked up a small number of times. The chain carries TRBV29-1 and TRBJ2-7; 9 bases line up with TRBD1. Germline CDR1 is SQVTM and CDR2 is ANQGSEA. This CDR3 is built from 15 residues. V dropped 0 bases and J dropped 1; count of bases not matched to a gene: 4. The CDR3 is CSVEDRGTGSYEQYF. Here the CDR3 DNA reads TGCAGCGTTGAAGATCGCGGGACAGGGTCCTACGAGCAGTACTTC.

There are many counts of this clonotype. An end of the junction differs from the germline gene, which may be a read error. CDR3 sequence: CASSLGVGGELFF. The CDR3 DNA reads as TGTGCTAGCAGCTTAGGAGTTGGGGGGGAGCTGTTTTTT. The chain employs TRBV7-7 and TRBJ2-2; D is ambiguous. The CDR3 has 13 amino acids. The germline CDR1 and CDR2 sequences are SSHAT and FNYEAQ (reference sequence).

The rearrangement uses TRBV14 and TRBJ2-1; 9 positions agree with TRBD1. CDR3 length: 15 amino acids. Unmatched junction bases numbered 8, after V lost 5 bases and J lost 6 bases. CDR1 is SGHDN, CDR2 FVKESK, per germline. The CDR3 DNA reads TGTGCCAGCAGCTTTGGACAGGGGCCTGTCAATGAGCAGTTCTTC. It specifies CASSFGQGPVNEQFF.

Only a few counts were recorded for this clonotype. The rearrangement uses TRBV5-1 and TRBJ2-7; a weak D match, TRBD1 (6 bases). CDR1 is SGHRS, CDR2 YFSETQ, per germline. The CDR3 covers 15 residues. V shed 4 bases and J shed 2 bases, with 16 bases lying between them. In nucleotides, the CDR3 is TGCGCCAGCAGCCTGCACCGGGACATAGCCTACGAGCAGTACTTC. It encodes CASSLHRDIAYEQYF.

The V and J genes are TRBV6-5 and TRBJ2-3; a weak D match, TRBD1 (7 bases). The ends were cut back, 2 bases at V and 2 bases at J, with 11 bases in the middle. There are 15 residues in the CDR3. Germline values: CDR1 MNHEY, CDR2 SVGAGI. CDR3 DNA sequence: TGTGCCAGCAGTTACGCGGGACAGAACACAGATACGCAGTATTTT. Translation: CASSYAGQNTDTQYF.

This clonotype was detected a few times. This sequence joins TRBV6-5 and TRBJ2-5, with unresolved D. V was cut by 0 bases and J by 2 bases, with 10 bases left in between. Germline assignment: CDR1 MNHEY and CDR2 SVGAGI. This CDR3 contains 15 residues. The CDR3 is CASSYSGSAQETQYF. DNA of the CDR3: TGTGCCAGCAGTTACTCCGGATCCGCACAAGAGACCCAGTACTTC.

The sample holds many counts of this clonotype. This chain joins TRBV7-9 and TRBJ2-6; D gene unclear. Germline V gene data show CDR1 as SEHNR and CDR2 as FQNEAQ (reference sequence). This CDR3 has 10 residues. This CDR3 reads CTAGANVLTF. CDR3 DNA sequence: TGTACAGCCGGGGCCAACGTCCTGACTTTC.

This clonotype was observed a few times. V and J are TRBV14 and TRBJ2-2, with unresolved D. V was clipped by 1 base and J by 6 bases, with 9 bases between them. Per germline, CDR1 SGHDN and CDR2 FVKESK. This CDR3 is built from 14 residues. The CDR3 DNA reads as TGTGCCAGCAGCCAAGTAATGGGGTCCGGGGAGCTGTTTTTT. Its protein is CASSQVMGSGELFF.

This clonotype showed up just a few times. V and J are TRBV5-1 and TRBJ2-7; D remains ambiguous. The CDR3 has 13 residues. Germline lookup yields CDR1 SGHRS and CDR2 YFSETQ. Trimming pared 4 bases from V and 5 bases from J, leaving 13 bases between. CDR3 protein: CASSPSPWNEQYF. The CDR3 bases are TGCGCCAGCAGCCCATCGCCTTGGAACGAGCAGTACTTC. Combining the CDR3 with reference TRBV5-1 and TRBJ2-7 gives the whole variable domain KAGVTQTPRYLIKTRGQQVTLSCSPISGHRSVSWYQQTPGQGLQFLFEYFSETQRNKGNFPGRFSGRQFSNSRSEMNVSTLELGDSALYLCASSPSPWNEQYFGPGTRLTVT.

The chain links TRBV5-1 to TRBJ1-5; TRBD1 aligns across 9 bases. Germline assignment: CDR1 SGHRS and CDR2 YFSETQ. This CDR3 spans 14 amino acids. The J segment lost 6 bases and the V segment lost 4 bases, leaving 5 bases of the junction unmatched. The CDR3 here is CASSVRDRVQPQHF. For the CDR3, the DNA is TGCGCCAGCAGCGTCCGGGACAGGGTTCAGCCCCAGCATTTT.

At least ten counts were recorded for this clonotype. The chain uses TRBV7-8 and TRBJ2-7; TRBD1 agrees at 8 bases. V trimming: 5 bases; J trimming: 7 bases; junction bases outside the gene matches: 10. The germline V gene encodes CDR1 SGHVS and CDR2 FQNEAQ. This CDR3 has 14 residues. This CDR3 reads CASSEWTGTGEQYF. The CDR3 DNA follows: TGTGCCAGCAGCGAGTGGACAGGGACGGGAGAGCAGTACTTC.

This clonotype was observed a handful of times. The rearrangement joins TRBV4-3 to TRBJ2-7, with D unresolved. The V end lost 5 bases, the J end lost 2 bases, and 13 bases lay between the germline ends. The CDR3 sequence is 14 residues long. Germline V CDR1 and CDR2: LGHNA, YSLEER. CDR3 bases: TGCGCCAGCAGCAAACGACGGTCGGCCTACGAGCAGTACTTC. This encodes CASSKRRSAYEQYF.

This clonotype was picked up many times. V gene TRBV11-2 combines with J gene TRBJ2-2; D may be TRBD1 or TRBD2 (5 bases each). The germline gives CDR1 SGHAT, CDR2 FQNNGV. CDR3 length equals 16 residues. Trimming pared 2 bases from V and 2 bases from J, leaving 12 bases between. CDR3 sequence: CASSLSPGPNTGELFF. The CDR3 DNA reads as TGTGCCAGCAGCTTATCACCGGGACCTAACACCGGGGAGCTGTTTTTT.

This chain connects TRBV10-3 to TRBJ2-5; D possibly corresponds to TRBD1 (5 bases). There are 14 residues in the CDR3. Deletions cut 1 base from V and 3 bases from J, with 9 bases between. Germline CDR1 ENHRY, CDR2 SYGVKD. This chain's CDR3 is CAISEFDSKETQYF. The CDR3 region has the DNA TGTGCCATCAGTGAGTTTGACAGCAAAGAGACCCAGTACTTC.

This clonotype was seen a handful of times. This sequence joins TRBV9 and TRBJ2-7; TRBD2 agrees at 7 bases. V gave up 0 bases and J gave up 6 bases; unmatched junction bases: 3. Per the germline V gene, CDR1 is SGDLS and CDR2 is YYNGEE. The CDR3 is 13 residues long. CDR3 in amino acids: CASSVGEGSEQYF. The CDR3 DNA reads TGTGCCAGCAGCGTAGGGGAGGGAAGCGAGCAGTACTTC.

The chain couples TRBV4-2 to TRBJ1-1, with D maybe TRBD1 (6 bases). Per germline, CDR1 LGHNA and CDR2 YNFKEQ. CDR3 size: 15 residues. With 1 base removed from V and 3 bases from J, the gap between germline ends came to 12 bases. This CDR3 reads CASSQVRGGDTEAFF. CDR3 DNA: TGTGCCAGCAGCCAAGTTAGAGGGGGGGACACTGAAGCTTTCTTT.

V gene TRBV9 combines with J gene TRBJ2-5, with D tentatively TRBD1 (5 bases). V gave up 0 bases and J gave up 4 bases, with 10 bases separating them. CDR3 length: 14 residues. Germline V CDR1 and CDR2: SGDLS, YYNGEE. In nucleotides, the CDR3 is TGTGCCAGCAGCGTAGGAGGCAGGGTAGAGACCCAGTACTTC. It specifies CASSVGGRVETQYF. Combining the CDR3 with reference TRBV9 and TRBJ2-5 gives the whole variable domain DSGVTQTPKHLITATGQRVTLRCSPRSGDLSVYWYQQSLDQGLQFLIQYYNGEERAKGNILERFSAQQFPDLHSELNLSSLELGDSALYFCASSVGGRVETQYFGPGTRLLVL.

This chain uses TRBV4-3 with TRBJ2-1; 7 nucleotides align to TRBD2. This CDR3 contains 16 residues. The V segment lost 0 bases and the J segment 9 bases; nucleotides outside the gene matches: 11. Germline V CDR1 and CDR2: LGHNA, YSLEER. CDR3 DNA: TGCGCCAGCAGCCAAGATCTTCCTGTGTGGGGGGGTGAGCAGTTCTTC. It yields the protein CASSQDLPVWGGEQFF.

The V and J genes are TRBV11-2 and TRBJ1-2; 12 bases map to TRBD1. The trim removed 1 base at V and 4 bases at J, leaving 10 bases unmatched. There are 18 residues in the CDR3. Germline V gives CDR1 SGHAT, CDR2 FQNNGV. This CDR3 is CASSLVSGTGGRSYGYTF. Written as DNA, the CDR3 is TGTGCCAGCAGCTTAGTGAGCGGGACAGGGGGCCGTAGCTATGGCTACACCTTC. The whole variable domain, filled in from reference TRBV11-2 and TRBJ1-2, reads EAGVAQSPRYKIIEKRQSVAFWCNPISGHATLYWYQQILGQGPKLLIQFQNNGVVDDSQLPKDRFSAERLKGVDSTLKIQPAKLEDSAVYLCASSLVSGTGGRSYGYTFGSGTRLTVV.

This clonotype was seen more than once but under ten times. The CDR3 sequence is CASSLGLNYEQYF. The DNA of the CDR3 is TGCGCCAGCAGCTTGGGGCTAAACTACGAGCAGTACTTC. The rearrangement joins TRBV5-1 to TRBJ2-7, with D unclear. Germline CDR1 is SGHRS and CDR2 is YFSETQ. The CDR3 has 13 residues. V was cut by 0 bases and J by 3 bases, with 7 bases left in between.

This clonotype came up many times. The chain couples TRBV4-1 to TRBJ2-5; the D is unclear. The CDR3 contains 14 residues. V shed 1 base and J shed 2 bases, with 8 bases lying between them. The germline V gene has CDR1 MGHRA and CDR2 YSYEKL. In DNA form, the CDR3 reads TGCGCCAGCAGCCAAGTTGACAATCAAGAGACCCAGTACTTC. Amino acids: CASSQVDNQETQYF.

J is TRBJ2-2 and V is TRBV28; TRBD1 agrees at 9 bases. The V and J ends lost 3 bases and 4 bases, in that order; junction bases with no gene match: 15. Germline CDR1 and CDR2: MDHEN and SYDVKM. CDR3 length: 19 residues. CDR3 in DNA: TGTGCCAGCAGTTTCTGGACAGGGGTGAGGGCCACTCTCACCGGGGAGCTGTTTTTT. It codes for CASSFWTGVRATLTGELFF. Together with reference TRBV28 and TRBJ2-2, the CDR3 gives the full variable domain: DVKVTQSSRYLVKRTGEKVFLECVQDMDHENMFWYRQDPGLGLRLIYFSYDVKMKEKGDIPEGYSVSREKKERFSLILESASTNQTSMYLCASSFWTGVRATLTGELFFGEGSRLTVL.

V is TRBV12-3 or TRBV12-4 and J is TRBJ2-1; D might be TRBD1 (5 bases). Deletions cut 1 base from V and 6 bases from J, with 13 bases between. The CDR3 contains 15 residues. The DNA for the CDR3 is TGTGCCAGCAGTTTAGTAGGGAATAGGGGCAATGAGCAGTTCTTC. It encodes CASSLVGNRGNEQFF.

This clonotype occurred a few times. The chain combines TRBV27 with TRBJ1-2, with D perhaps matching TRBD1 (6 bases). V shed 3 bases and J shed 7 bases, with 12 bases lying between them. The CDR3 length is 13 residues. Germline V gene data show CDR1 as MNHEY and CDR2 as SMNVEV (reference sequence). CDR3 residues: CASSFGGRSGYTF. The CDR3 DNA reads TGTGCCAGCAGTTTCGGGGGGCGAAGTGGCTACACCTTC.

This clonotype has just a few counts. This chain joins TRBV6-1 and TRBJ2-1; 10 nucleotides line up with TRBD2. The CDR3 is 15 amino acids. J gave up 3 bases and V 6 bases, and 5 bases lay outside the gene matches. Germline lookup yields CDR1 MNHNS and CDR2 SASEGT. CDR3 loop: CASRRGTSVYNEQFF. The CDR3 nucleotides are TGTGCCAGCAGACGGGGGACTAGCGTCTACAATGAGCAGTTCTTC.

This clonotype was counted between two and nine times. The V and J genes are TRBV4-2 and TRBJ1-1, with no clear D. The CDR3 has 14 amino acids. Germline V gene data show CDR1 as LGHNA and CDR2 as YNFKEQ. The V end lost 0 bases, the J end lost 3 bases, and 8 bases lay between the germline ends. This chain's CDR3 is CASSQELGYTEAFF. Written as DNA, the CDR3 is TGTGCCAGCAGCCAAGAATTAGGTTACACTGAAGCTTTCTTT.

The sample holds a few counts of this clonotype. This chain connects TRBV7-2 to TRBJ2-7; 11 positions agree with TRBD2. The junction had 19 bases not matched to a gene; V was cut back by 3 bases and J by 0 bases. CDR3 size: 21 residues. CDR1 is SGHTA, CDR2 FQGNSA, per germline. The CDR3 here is CASSFASTGTSGGRLSYEQYF. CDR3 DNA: TGTGCCAGCAGCTTTGCCAGTACCGGGACTAGCGGAGGTAGGCTCTCCTACGAGCAGTACTTC.

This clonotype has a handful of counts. CDR3 in amino acids: CASSLVAPQYQETQYF. DNA for the CDR3: TGTGCCAGCAGTCTGGTGGCTCCACAGTACCAAGAGACCCAGTACTTC. V gene TRBV6-1 combines with J gene TRBJ2-5; D gene unclear. The V end was cut by 5 bases, the J end by 0 bases, with 16 bases between. The germline V gene encodes CDR1 MNHNS and CDR2 SASEGT. The CDR3 has 16 amino acids.